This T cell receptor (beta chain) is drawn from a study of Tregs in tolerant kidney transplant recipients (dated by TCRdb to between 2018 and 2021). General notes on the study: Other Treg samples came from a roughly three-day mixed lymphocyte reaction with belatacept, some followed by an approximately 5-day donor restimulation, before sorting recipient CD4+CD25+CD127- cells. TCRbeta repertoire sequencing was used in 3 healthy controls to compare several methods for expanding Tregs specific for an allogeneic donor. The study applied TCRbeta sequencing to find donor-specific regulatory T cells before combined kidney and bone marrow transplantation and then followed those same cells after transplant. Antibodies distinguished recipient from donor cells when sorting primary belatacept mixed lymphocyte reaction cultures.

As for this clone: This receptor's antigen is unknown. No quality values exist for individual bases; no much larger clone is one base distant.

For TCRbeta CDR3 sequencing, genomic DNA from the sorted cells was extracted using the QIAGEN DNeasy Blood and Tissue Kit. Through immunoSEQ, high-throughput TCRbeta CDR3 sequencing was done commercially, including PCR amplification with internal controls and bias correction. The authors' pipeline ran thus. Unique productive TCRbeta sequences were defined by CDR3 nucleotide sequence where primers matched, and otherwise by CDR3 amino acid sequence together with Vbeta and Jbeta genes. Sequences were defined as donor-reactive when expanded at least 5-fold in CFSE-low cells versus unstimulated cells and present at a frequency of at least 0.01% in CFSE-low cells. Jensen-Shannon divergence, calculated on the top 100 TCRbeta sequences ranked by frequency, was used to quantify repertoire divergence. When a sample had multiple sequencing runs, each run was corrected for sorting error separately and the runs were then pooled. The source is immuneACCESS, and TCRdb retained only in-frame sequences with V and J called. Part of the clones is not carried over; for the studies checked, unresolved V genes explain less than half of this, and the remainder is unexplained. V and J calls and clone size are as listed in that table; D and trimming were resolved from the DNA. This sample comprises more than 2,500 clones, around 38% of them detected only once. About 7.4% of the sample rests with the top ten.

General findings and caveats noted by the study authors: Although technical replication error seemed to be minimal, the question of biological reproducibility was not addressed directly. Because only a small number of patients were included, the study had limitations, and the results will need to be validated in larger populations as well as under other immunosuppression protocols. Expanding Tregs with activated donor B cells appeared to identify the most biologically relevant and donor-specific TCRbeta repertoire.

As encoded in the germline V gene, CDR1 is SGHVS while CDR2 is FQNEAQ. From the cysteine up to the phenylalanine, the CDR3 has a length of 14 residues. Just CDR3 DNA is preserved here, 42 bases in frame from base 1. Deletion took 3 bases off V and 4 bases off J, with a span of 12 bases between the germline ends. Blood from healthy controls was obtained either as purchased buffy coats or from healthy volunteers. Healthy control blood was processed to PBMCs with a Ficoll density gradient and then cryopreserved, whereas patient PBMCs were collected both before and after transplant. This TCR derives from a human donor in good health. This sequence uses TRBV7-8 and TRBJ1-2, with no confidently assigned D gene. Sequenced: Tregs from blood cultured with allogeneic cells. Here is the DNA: TGTGCCAGCAGCTTTAATAACGGTTTCTATGGCTACACCTTC. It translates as CASSFNNGFYGYTF.